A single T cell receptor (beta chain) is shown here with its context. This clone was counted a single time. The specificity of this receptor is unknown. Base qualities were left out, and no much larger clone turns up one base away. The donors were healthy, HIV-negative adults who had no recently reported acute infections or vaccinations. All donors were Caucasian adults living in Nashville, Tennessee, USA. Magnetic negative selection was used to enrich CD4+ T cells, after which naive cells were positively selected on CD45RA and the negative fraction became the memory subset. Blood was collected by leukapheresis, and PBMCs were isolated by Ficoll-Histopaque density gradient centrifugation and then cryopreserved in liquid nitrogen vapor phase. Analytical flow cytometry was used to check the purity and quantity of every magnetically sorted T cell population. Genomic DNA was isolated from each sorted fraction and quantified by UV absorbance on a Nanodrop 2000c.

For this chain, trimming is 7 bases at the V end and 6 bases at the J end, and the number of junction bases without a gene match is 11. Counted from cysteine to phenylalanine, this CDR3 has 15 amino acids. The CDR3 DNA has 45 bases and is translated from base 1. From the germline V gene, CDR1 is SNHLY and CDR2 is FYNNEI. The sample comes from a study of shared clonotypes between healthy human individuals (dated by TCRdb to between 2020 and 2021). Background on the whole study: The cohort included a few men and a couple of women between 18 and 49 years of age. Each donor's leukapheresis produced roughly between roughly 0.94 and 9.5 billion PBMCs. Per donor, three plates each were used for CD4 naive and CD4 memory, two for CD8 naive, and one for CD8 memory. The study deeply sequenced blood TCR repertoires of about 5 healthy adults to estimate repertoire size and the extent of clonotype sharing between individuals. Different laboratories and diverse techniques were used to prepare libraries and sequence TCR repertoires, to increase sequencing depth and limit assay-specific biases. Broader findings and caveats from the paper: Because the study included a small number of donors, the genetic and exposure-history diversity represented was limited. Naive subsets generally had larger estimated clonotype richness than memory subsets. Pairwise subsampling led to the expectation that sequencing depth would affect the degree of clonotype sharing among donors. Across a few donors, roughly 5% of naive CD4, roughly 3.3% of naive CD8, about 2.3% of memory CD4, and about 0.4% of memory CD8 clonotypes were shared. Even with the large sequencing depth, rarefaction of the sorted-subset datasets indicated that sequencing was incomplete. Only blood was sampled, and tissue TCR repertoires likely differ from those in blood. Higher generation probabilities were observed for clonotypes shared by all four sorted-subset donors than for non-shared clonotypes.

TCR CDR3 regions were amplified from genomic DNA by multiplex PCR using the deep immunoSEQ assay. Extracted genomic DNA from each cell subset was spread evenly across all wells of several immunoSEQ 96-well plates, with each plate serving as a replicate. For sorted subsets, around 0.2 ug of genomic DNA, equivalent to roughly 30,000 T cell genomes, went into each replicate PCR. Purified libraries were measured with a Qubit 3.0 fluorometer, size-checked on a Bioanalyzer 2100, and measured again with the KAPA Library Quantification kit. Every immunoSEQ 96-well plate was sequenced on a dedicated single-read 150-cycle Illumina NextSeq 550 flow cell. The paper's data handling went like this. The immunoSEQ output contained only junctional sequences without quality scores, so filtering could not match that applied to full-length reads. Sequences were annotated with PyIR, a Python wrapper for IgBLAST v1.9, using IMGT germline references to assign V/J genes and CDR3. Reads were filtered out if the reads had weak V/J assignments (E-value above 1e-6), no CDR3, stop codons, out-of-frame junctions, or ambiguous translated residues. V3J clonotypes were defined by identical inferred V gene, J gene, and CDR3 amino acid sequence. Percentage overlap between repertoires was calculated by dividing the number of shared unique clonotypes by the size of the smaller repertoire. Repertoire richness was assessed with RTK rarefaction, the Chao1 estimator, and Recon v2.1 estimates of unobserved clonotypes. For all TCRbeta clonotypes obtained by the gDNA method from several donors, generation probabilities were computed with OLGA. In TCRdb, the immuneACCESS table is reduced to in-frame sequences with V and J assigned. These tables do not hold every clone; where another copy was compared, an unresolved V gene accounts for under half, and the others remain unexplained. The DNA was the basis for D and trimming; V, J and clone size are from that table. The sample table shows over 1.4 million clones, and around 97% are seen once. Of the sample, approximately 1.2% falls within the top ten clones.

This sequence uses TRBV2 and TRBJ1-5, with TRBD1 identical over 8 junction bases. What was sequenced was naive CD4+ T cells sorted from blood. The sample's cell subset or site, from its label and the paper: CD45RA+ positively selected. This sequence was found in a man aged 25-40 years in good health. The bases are TGTGCCAGCAACCCTGACAGGGGTAGAGCTCAGCCCCAGCATTTT. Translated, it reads CASNPDRGRAQPQHF. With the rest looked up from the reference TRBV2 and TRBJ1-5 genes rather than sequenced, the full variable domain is EPEVTQTPSHQVTQMGQEVILRCVPISNHLYFYWYRQILGQKVEFLVSFYNNEISEKSEIFDDQFSVERPDGSNFTLKIRSTKLEDSAMYFCASNPDRGRAQPQHFGDGTRLSIL.